This T cell receptor (beta chain) stems from a study of CD8 T cells in ankylosing spondylitis. Overall study results and limits: Prior literature has documented some motif variants in synovial fluid and blood from reactive arthritis. CD8+ by phenotype, disease-linked clones were relatively rare in peripheral blood.

Regarding this clonotype: Antigen: not known. It may be a read error: a sequence one base away is much more abundant.

The CDR3 runs to 17 residues. Trimming at V came to 7 bases and at J to 2 bases, leaving 16 bases not matched to a gene. TCRdb redid the calling of the 5' RACE reads with MiXCR, one entry per CDR3 protein. This sample has around 210,000 distinct CDR3 sequences, with roughly 8.2% found just once. This TCR derives from a female donor with ankylosing spondylitis or in good health (not recorded which). The chain uses TRBV12-3 or TRBV12-4 and TRBJ2-7; 8 nucleotides line up with TRBD2. The sequencing input was blood, either unsorted or a sorted T cell fraction (not recorded which). In DNA form, the CDR3 reads TGTGCCAGCACCAACACGGGGGTGCGGGAGGAAACCTACGAGCAGTACTTC. It codes for CASTNTGVREETYEQYF.